This TCR beta chain derives from a study of cytomegalovirus exposure and HLA in healthy donors. Study results and limitations: As a later analysis revealed, the rate of TCR association differed by HLA locus, with DRB1 most and HLA-C fewest. Apart from CMV serostatus, no immune exposure information was available. The authors listed 180 or so TCR beta chains as cytomegalovirus-associated. Later analysis indicated greater clonal expansion among HLA-associated TCR beta chains than among equally common other chains.

The PCR had 60 Vbeta and 13 Jbeta primers. Libraries were prepared by immunoSEQ multiplex PCR; TCRdb keeps only in-frame clonotypes and omits some of them. In the table there are some 120,000 clones, 9.5% of which are singletons. In regard to this clone: Its antigen remains unidentified.

The sequenced material came from PBMCs. The sequence came from a man between 25 and 39 years old in good health and CMV-seronegative.

CDR3 region: CASSSLRNPNREKLFF. The CDR3 nucleotides read TGTGCCAGCAGCTCCCTGAGGAACCCAAATAGGGAAAAACTGTTTTTT. The chain employs TRBV11-2 and TRBJ1-4; D not resolved. V lost 4 bases and J lost 8, with 20 bases in between. The length of the CDR3 is 16 residues. Looked up from germline, CDR1 is SGHAT and CDR2 is FQNNGV. The whole variable domain, filled in from reference TRBV11-2 and TRBJ1-4, reads EAGVAQSPRYKIIEKRQSVAFWCNPISGHATLYWYQQILGQGPKLLIQFQNNGVVDDSQLPKDRFSAERLKGVDSTLKIQPAKLEDSAVYLCASSSLRNPNREKLFFGSGTQLSVL.